The clone carrying this T cell receptor beta chain was counted only a few times. This entry is derived from a study of Graves' ophthalmopathy and Graves' hyperthyroidism. From RNA, the CDR3 regions of TCR beta chains were amplified and sequenced. An opening RT-PCR round employed HTBI primers and preceded a second-round multiplex PCR. One entry per CDR3 protein results from TCRdb running MiXCR on the multiplex PCR reads. Of about 500,000 distinct CDR3 sequences listed, just under 40% were seen once; the top ten hold 4% to 5%. Sequencing used peripheral blood or thyroid tissue (not recorded which). This TCR was recovered from an adult man with Graves' hyperthyroidism.

The CDR3 spells CSATPDTSDTQYF. DNA for the CDR3: TGCAGTGCTACGCCCGACACCTCAGATACGCAGTATTTT. The chain links TRBV20-1 to TRBJ2-3; no clear D gene. Between the trimmed V and J ends, which lost 4 bases and 4 bases, there was a span of 12 bases. CDR1 and CDR2 from the germline V gene are DFQATT and SNEGSKA (reference sequence). This CDR3 contains 13 residues.